This passage covers 26 T cell receptor beta chains from one sample sequenced in a study of Graves' ophthalmopathy and Graves' hyperthyroidism. The study amplified TCR beta CDR3 regions using RNA transcripts. The first round was an RT-PCR with HTBI primers, and the second round was a multiplex PCR. A single record per CDR3 protein comes from TCRdb applying MiXCR to the multiplex PCR reads. The table lists about 48,000 distinct CDR3 sequences, around 50% of them singletons, with less than 25% in the top ten. Sequencing used peripheral blood. These receptor sequences come from an adult man with Graves' ophthalmopathy.

This clonotype was counted ten times or more. The chain links TRBV13 to TRBJ2-7; D remains ambiguous. Germline CDR1 reads PRHDT; CDR2 reads FYEKMQ (reference sequence). This CDR3 has 15 amino acids. V lost 0 bases, J lost 2 bases, and 11 bases lay in between. CDR3 amino acids: CASSLGFGFAYEQYF. Here the CDR3 DNA reads TGTGCCAGCAGCTTAGGCTTCGGATTCGCCTACGAGCAGTACTTC.

On this clonotype itself: This is likely a read error, given that the CDR3 carries no conserved phenylalanine or tryptophan at its end. The chain combines TRBV12-3 or TRBV12-4 with TRBJ2-3; 8 positions agree with TRBD1. The CDR3 consists of 18 residues. The CDR3 sequence is CASRDRANTGTDTVTQYC. The CDR3 DNA is TGTGCCAGCAGGGACAGGGCCAACACCGGGACTGACACAGTTACGCAGTATTGT.

This clonotype has ten or more counts. This chain links TRBV6-2 or TRBV6-3 with TRBJ1-1; TRBD1 might be the D (5 bases). Trimming stripped 6 bases from V and 3 bases from J, with 17 bases between. Germline V gene lookup returns CDR1 MNHEY and CDR2 SVGEGT. This CDR3 has 15 residues. The CDR3 is CASRPWKGRDTEAFF. The CDR3 region has the DNA TGTGCCAGCAGACCCTGGAAGGGGCGGGACACTGAAGCTTTCTTT.

The chain combines TRBV19 with TRBJ2-2; 8 bases are a match to TRBD2. Trimming removed 6 bases from V and 7 bases from J; junction bases left unmatched: 7. The CDR3 covers 14 residues. Germline lookup yields CDR1 LNHDA and CDR2 SQIVND (reference sequence). In DNA form, the CDR3 reads TGTGCCAGTAGCGAAGCAGGGACTAGCGGGGAGCTGTTTTTT. Residues: CASSEAGTSGELFF.

The sample holds many counts of this clonotype. This chain links TRBV13 with TRBJ2-7; D perhaps matches TRBD1 (6 bases). The V gene's germline CDR1 is PRHDT and CDR2 FYEKMQ (reference sequence). The CDR3 length is 15 residues. Trimming cost V 1 base and J 0 bases, with 10 bases left between them. The chain's CDR3 is CASSLEQGSSYEQYF. In nucleotides, the CDR3 is TGTGCCAGCAGCTTAGAGCAGGGGAGCTCCTACGAGCAGTACTTC.

This clonotype was detected ten times or more. The chain joins TRBV29-1 to TRBJ2-1, with TRBD2 as a possible D gene (6 bases). Germline CDR1 SQVTM, CDR2 ANQGSEA. V was cut by 6 bases and J by 2 bases, with 20 bases left in between. The CDR3 length is 16 residues. The CDR3 DNA reads TGCAGCGTGGGCGACTTAGGAGCGGGCCCCTACAATGAGCAGTTCTTC. This encodes CSVGDLGAGPYNEQFF.

This clonotype occurred many times. A much larger clone is a single base away; this may be a read error. The chain employs TRBV4-2 and TRBJ1-2; tentative D call: TRBD1 (5 bases). Trimming stripped 4 bases from V and 10 bases from J, with 22 bases between. The CDR3 spans 15 residues. Germline loops: CDR1 LGHNA, CDR2 YNFKEQ. CDR3 DNA sequence: TGTGCCAGCAGCCTAAACAGGTACGACGTGGTCCACTACACCTTC. This gives the protein CASSLNRYDVVHYTF.

The chain combines TRBV19 with TRBJ1-3, with D perhaps TRBD1 (5 bases). The CDR3 is 14 amino acids. The germline V gene has CDR1 LNHDA and CDR2 SQIVND (reference sequence). V was pared by 2 bases and J by 1 base, with 6 bases between. CDR3 nucleotides: TGTGCCAGTAGTATACGACAGTCTGGAAACACCATATATTTT. As protein: CASSIRQSGNTIYF.

This clonotype appeared many times. V usage is TRBV20-1 and J usage is TRBJ2-3; either TRBD1 or TRBD2 may fit D (6 bases each). Trimming stripped 3 bases from V and 1 base from J, with 17 bases between. Germline V gene lookup returns CDR1 DFQATT and CDR2 SNEGSKA (reference sequence). The CDR3 consists of 16 residues. CDR3 sequence (DNA): TGCAGTGCTAGCCGCCCCAGGGGCGGGGGCACAGATACGCAGTATTTT. As protein: CSASRPRGGGTDTQYF.

There are many counts of this clonotype. One junction end does not reproduce the germline sequence, and a read error may be involved. The chain carries TRBV6-1 and TRBJ2-7, with D perhaps assigned TRBD1 or TRBD2 (5 bases each). This CDR3 is built from 15 residues. CDR1 and CDR2 from the germline V gene are MNHNS and SASEGT. The CDR3 loop is CASIKDRGSSFEQYF. In DNA form, the CDR3 reads TGTGCCAGCATCAAAGACAGAGGGAGCTCCTTCGAGCAGTACTTC.

This clonotype showed up many times. Here the CDR3 reads CSPWDRLNTEAFF. In DNA, the CDR3 is TGCAGTCCATGGGACAGGCTGAACACTGAAGCTTTCTTT. This chain connects TRBV20-1 to TRBJ1-1, with TRBD1 identical over 8 bases. The germline gives CDR1 DFQATT, CDR2 SNEGSKA (reference sequence). The CDR3 sequence is 13 residues long. J lost 0 bases, V lost 8 bases, and 5 bases had no gene match.

V is TRBV15 and J is TRBJ1-4; tentatively, D is TRBD1 (5 bases). Germline CDR1 and CDR2: LNHNV and YYDKDF (reference sequence). This CDR3 spans 14 amino acids. V lost 0 bases, J lost 7 bases, and 9 bases lay in between. The CDR3 spells CATSREGRGEKLFF. As DNA, the CDR3 is TGTGCCACCAGCAGAGAGGGACGGGGTGAAAAACTGTTTTTT.

This clonotype was counted only a few times. V is TRBV19 and J is TRBJ2-1; unclear D gene. This CDR3 comprises 15 residues. V lost 6 bases to trimming and J lost 0 bases, with 12 bases between them. CDR1 LNHDA and CDR2 SQIVND come from the germline V gene (reference sequence). DNA for the CDR3: TGTGCCAGTAGACCTTCCCATCCCTCCTACAATGAGCAGTTCTTC. Amino acids: CASRPSHPSYNEQFF. The whole variable domain, remainder taken from reference TRBV19 and TRBJ2-1, is DGGITQSPKYLFRKEGQNVTLSCEQNLNHDAMYWYRQDPGQGLRLIYYSQIVNDFQKGDIAEGYSVSREKKESFPLTVTSAQKNPTAFYLCASRPSHPSYNEQFFGPGTRLTVL.

The V gene is TRBV15, the J gene TRBJ2-5; 7 bases line up with TRBD2. With 0 bases clipped from V and 0 bases from J, the junction kept 1 base outside the gene matches. Germline V gene lookup returns CDR1 LNHNV and CDR2 YYDKDF (reference sequence). The CDR3 totals 15 residues. Here the CDR3 reads CATSRDGTNQETQYF. The CDR3 bases are TGTGCCACCAGCAGAGATGGGACTAACCAAGAGACCCAGTACTTC. Together with reference TRBV15 and TRBJ2-5, the CDR3 gives the full variable domain: DAMVIQNPRYQVTQFGKPVTLSCSQTLNHNVMYWYQQKSSQAPKLLFHYYDKDFNNEADTPDNFQSRRPNTSFCFLDIRSPGLGDTAMYLCATSRDGTNQETQYFGPGTRLLVL.

The rearrangement links TRBV5-1 to TRBJ2-3, with 7 bases identical to TRBD1. This CDR3 has 14 residues. Losses at the gene ends were 3 bases for V and 4 bases for J; bases not matched to a gene: 5. Germline CDR1 SGHRS, CDR2 YFSETQ. CDR3 region: CASSSDRLSDTQYF. CDR3 sequence (DNA): TGCGCCAGCAGCTCGGACAGGTTATCAGATACGCAGTATTTT.

This clonotype came up many times. V is TRBV6-5 and J is TRBJ2-7, with a possible D match to TRBD1 (6 bases). The germline CDR1 and CDR2 sequences are MNHEY and SVGAGI. Trimming removed 2 bases from V and 0 bases from J, with 8 bases in between. The CDR3 totals 14 residues. CDR3 sequence (DNA): TGTGCCAGCAGTTACGGGACAAACTCCTACGAGCAGTACTTC. This sequence encodes CASSYGTNSYEQYF.

In the case of this clonotype: The junction shows a germline mismatch at one end, possibly a read error. The chain combines TRBV7-3 with TRBJ1-5, with unresolved D. CDR1 is SGHTA, CDR2 FQGTGA, per germline. CDR3 size: 16 residues. The CDR3 bases are TGTGCCGGCAGCTCGGCGGCCCCACACTCCAAACAGCCCCGGCATTTT. Its protein product is CAGSSAAPHSKQPRHF.

This rearrangement joins TRBV13 to TRBJ1-1; D might be TRBD1 (5 bases). Germline V gene sequence: CDR1 PRHDT, CDR2 FYEKMQ (reference sequence). The length of the CDR3 is 13 residues. V was shortened by 5 bases and J by 1 base, with 8 bases between the two germline ends. The CDR3: CASSEGTNTEAFF. DNA of the CDR3: TGTGCCAGCAGCGAAGGGACGAACACTGAAGCTTTCTTT.

This clonotype was recorded only once. The chain joins TRBV20-1 to TRBJ1-2, with D possibly TRBD1 on 6 matching bases. Trimming pared 5 bases from V and 4 bases from J, leaving 17 bases between. The germline gives CDR1 DFQATT, CDR2 SNEGSKA (reference sequence). CDR3 size: 14 residues. This CDR3 is CSAYNRDTAYGYTF. The CDR3 DNA is TGCAGTGCTTATAACCGGGACACGGCCTATGGCTACACCTTC.

This clonotype occurred many times. This chain links TRBV25-1 with TRBJ1-1; the D is unclear. V gave up 8 bases and J gave up 1 base, with 11 bases separating them. There are 13 residues in the CDR3. Germline V gene data show CDR1 as MGHDK and CDR2 as SYGVNS. The CDR3 protein is CASRPLGNTEAFF. The CDR3 nucleotides are TGTGCCAGCCGACCCCTGGGGAACACTGAAGCTTTCTTT.

This clonotype was detected many times. V usage is TRBV6-6 and J usage is TRBJ2-5; 9 bases match TRBD2. The CDR3 sequence is 15 residues long. V trimming: 6 bases; J trimming: 4 bases; junction bases outside the gene matches: 9. Germline assignment: CDR1 MNHNY and CDR2 SVGAGI (reference sequence). The DNA for the CDR3 is TGTGCCAGCAGCTTACTAGCGGGCGGGGGAGAGACCCAGTACTTC. This gives the protein CASSLLAGGGETQYF.

This chain uses TRBV6-5 with TRBJ2-7; 8 bases are shared with TRBD1. Germline-derived CDR1 and CDR2 are MNHEY and SVGAGI. The CDR3 length is 20 residues. V shed 5 bases and J 1 base; nucleotides not matched to a gene: 22. In nucleotides, the CDR3 is TGTGCCAGCAGTGATCCCTCCCGGACAGGGATGACAGATACTTCCTACGAGCAGTACTTC. Translated: CASSDPSRTGMTDTSYEQYF.

This clonotype is a singleton in its sample. This chain connects TRBV29-1 to TRBJ2-7, with 9 nucleotides matching TRBD1. V dropped 3 bases and J dropped 2; count of bases not matched to a gene: 11. CDR1 is SQVTM and CDR2 is ANQGSEA in the germline V gene. This CDR3 comprises 16 residues. The CDR3 region has the DNA TGCAGCGTTGAGGATCGACAGGGGGAGAGACCCTACGAGCAGTACTTC. This encodes CSVEDRQGERPYEQYF.

The J gene is TRBJ2-7, the V gene TRBV19; 8 bases are a match to TRBD1. Per the germline V gene, CDR1 is LNHDA and CDR2 is SQIVND (reference sequence). CDR3 length: 14 residues. The ends lost 5 bases at V and 3 bases at J; junction bases unmatched: 6. The CDR3 region is CASSPQGDGYEQYF. The CDR3 coding sequence is TGTGCCAGTAGTCCACAGGGGGACGGCTACGAGCAGTACTTC.

The genes are TRBV2 and TRBJ1-4; D gene ambiguous. Trimming stripped 0 bases from V and 0 bases from J, with 11 bases between. The CDR3 consists of 17 residues. Germline-derived CDR1 and CDR2 are SNHLY and FYNNEI. CDR3 sequence reads: CASSEAEPLATNEKLFF. The DNA of the CDR3 is TGTGCCAGCAGTGAAGCGGAGCCGCTTGCAACTAATGAAAAACTGTTTTTT. Full variable domain (outside the CDR3, taken from reference TRBV2 and TRBJ1-4): EPEVTQTPSHQVTQMGQEVILRCVPISNHLYFYWYRQILGQKVEFLVSFYNNEISEKSEIFDDQFSVERPDGSNFTLKIRSTKLEDSAMYFCASSEAEPLATNEKLFFGSGTQLSVL.

Details on this clonotype: The junction and the germline gene differ at one end; a read error may be behind it. The CDR3 reads CASSPDWTGQSHYGYAF. As DNA, the CDR3 is TGTGCCAGCAGTCCCGATTGGACAGGGCAGTCTCATTATGGCTACGCCTTC. This chain links TRBV27 with TRBJ1-2, with TRBD1 matching over 8 bases. Germline V CDR1 and CDR2: MNHEY, SMNVEV (reference sequence). This CDR3 has 17 residues.